The entry below describes one T cell receptor (beta chain). This entry belongs to a study of blood T cell repertoires in COVID-19. Study-level background: COVID-19 samples collected from the United States, Italy and Spain covered acute and convalescent phases. PBMCs, B-cell-depleted T cells, or T cells were the source of the cDNA or gDNA that made up the material.

Germline CDR1 reads ENHRY; CDR2 reads SYGVKD. V was pared by 7 bases and J by 10 bases, with 16 bases between. The CDR3 runs to 12 residues. Using immunoSEQ multiplex PCR, the repertoire was profiled, and TCRdb retains in-frame clones only, with some absent. The data show about 270,000 clones, 90% seen once. The receptor comes from a woman aged 25 to 39 with acute COVID-19. The genes are TRBV10-3 and TRBJ1-2; D gene uncertain. The specimen sequenced was PBMCs or T cells enriched from blood (not recorded which). CDR3 nucleotides: TGTGCCATCAACCAGAGGGTGGGTGACTACACCTTC. Its protein is CAINQRVGDYTF.